Listed here are 11 T cell receptor beta chains from one sample, sequenced in a study of T cell repertoires in cytomegalovirus infection. TCRdb independently ran MiXCR on the reads; one entry per CDR3 protein. The sample lists under 250,000 distinct CDR3 sequences, 6.5% occurring once. Sample: PBMCs. These receptors were collected from a human donor in good health (CMV status not recorded). Some clones in this sample may be carry-over from other donors' samples.

This clonotype was recorded at least ten times. The chain couples TRBV7-8 to TRBJ2-5, with 9 bases matching TRBD2. The germline V gene has CDR1 SGHVS and CDR2 FQNEAQ. This CDR3 comprises 17 residues. The V segment lost 8 bases and the J segment 4 bases; nucleotides outside the gene matches: 17. CDR3 in amino acids: CASGGNVRGGLRETQYF. The CDR3 bases are TGTGCCAGCGGGGGGAACGTGCGGGGGGGCCTCAGAGAGACCCAGTACTTC.

This clonotype occurred many times. The rearrangement joins TRBV11-2 to TRBJ1-6; D is possibly TRBD1 (6 bases). The germline CDR1 and CDR2 sequences are SGHAT and FQNNGV. This CDR3 has 18 amino acids. Trimming stripped 6 bases from V and 0 bases from J, with 18 bases between. CDR3 coding DNA: TGTGCCAGCAGAAAAATGGGGGGGGCGAGCTCCTATAATTCACCCCTCCACTTT. Translated, it gives CASRKMGGASSYNSPLHF.

This clonotype occurred once. The chain combines TRBV7-8 with TRBJ2-7, with a weak D call TRBD2 (5 bases). The CDR3 is made up of 18 amino acids. Between the trimmed V and J ends, which lost 5 bases and 0 bases, there was a span of 23 bases. The germline V gene encodes CDR1 SGHVS and CDR2 FQNEAQ. CDR3 loop: CASSLSIGESQSSYEQYV. For the CDR3, the DNA is TGTGCCAGCAGCCTATCTATTGGGGAGTCCCAGAGCTCCTACGAGCAGTACGTC.

This clonotype showed up just a few times. This rearrangement joins TRBV2 to TRBJ2-2, with D possibly being TRBD2 (5 bases). Trimming took off 6 bases at V and 3 bases at J, with 20 bases between the two ends. The CDR3 loop spans 17 amino acids. Germline V gene lookup returns CDR1 SNHLY and CDR2 FYNNEI. DNA of the CDR3: TGTGCCAGCAGCTCCCGGACTTCCAAACTTTACACCGGGGAGCTGTTTTTT. Encoded protein: CASSSRTSKLYTGELFF. Drawing the rest from reference TRBV2 and TRBJ2-2, the complete variable domain is EPEVTQTPSHQVTQMGQEVILRCVPISNHLYFYWYRQILGQKVEFLVSFYNNEISEKSEIFDDQFSVERPDGSNFTLKIRSTKLEDSAMYFCASSSRTSKLYTGELFFGEGSRLTVL.

This clonotype was detected a few times. V is TRBV3-1 and J is TRBJ2-7; D is unclear. The CDR3 totals 15 residues. V was trimmed by 2 bases and J by 0 bases, leaving 11 bases between them. CDR1 and CDR2 (germline): LGHDT, YNNKEL (reference sequence). In DNA, the CDR3 is TGTGCCAGCAGCCAAATCGCAGACAACTCCTACGAGCAGTACTTC. Protein product: CASSQIADNSYEQYF.

There are a few counts of this clonotype. The chain has TRBV28 and TRBJ2-1; tentatively, D is TRBD1 (6 bases). Trimming removed 5 bases from V and 2 bases from J, with 16 bases in between. Germline V gene lookup returns CDR1 MDHEN and CDR2 SYDVKM. The CDR3 spans 16 residues. The CDR3: CASSTGKASAYNEQFF. For the CDR3, the DNA is TGTGCCAGCAGTACAGGGAAGGCGAGCGCCTACAATGAGCAGTTCTTC.

This clonotype has a count of ten or more. A junction end diverges from the germline sequence, so it may reflect a read error. This chain joins TRBV7-2 and TRBJ2-7, with 8 bases lining up with TRBD1. This CDR3 spans 14 amino acids. Germline V gene lookup returns CDR1 SGHTA and CDR2 FQGNSA. The CDR3 here is CASSPPAGGRSEHF. DNA for the CDR3: TGTGCCAGCAGCCCCCCGGCAGGGGGCCGGAGCGAGCACTTC.

This clonotype showed up many times. This chain joins TRBV5-6 and TRBJ2-7; D perhaps matches TRBD1 (6 bases). With 4 bases removed from V and 6 bases from J, the gap between germline ends came to 20 bases. Germline values: CDR1 SGHDT, CDR2 YYEEEE. This CDR3 has 15 amino acids. Here the CDR3 reads CASSTTGIGFLEQYF. The CDR3 region has the DNA TGTGCCAGCAGCACCACAGGGATTGGTTTCCTCGAGCAGTACTTC.

This clonotype has a count of ten or more. The CDR3 coding sequence is TGTGCCAGCAGCTTAGACGGACGATCTGGGGCCAACGTCCTGACTTTC. Its protein product is CASSLDGRSGANVLTF. This chain links TRBV11-2 with TRBJ2-6, with no clear D. The CDR3 loop spans 16 amino acids. Germline CDR1 SGHAT, CDR2 FQNNGV. V was cut by 0 bases and J by 1 base, with 7 bases left in between.

This clonotype appeared many times. The gene calls are TRBV6-2 or TRBV6-3 and TRBJ2-2, with TRBD2 matching over 8 bases. The trim removed 10 bases at V and 1 base at J, leaving 5 bases unmatched. Germline assignment: CDR1 MNHEY and CDR2 SVGEGT. The CDR3 has 14 residues. CDR3 nucleotide sequence: TGTGCCATTCGACTAGCGATGAACACCGGGGAGCTGTTTTTT. It is translated as CAIRLAMNTGELFF.

The V call is TRBV6-2 or TRBV6-3, the J call TRBJ1-5; D ambiguous. Germline CDR1 MNHEY, CDR2 SVGEGT. The CDR3 runs 14 residues. The ends were cut back, 3 bases at V and 5 bases at J, with 11 bases in the middle. In DNA form, the CDR3 reads TGTGCCAGCAGTTATGGTAAATGGGATCAGCCCCAGCATTTT. Translation gives CASSYGKWDQPQHF.